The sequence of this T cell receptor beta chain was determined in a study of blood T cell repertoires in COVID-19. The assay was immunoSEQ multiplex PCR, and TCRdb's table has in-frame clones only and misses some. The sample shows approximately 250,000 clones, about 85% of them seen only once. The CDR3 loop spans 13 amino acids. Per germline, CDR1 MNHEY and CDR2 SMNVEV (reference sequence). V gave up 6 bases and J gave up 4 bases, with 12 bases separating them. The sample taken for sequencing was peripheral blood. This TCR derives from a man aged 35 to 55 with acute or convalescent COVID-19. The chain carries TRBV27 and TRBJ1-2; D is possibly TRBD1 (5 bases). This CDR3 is CASSVREGYGYTF. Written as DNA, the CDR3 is TGTGCCAGCAGCGTCAGGGAGGGCTATGGCTACACCTTC.